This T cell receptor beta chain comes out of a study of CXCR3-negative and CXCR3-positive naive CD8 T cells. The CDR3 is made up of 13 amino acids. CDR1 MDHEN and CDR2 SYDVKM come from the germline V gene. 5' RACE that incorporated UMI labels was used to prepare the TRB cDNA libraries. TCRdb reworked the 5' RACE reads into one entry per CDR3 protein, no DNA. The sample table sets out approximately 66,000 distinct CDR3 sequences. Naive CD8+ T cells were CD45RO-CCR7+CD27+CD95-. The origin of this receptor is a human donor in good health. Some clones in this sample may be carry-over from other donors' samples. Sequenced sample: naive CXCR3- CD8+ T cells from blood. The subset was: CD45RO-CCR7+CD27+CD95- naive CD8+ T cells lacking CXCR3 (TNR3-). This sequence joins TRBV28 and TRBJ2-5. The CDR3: CASSFWGKETQYF.